This T cell receptor beta chain emerged from a study of T cell repertoires in cytomegalovirus infection. Study summary: Public TCR beta signatures provided an indication of both CMV infection and a matching HLA type. Study-wide points: The ex vivo response was dominated by HLA-C-restricted CMV-specific TCR beta clonotypes.

TCRdb analysed the reads with MiXCR anew, one entry per CDR3 protein. The sample consists of about 920,000 distinct CDR3 sequences, about a third of them appearing once. The table lists this clonotype with a few counts. Its antigen remains unknown. Trimming removed 6 bases from V and 0 bases from J, with 15 bases in between. The CDR3 is made up of 15 amino acids. CDR1 and CDR2 from the germline V gene are MNHEY and SMNVEV (reference sequence). This receptor was taken from a human donor in good health (CMV status not recorded). Some clones in this sample may be carry-over from other donors' samples. The input for sequencing was cultured CD8+ T cells from PBMCs, taken from culture after CMV antigen stimulation. The V gene is TRBV27, the J gene TRBJ2-7; D not resolved. The DNA for the CDR3 is TGTGCCAGCAGCGCGCAAGTATATAGCTCCTACGAGCAGTACTTC. Translated: CASSAQVYSSYEQYF.